Listed below are T cell receptor beta chains from one sample, sequenced in a study of cytomegalovirus exposure and HLA in healthy donors. Libraries were prepared by immunoSEQ multiplex PCR; TCRdb keeps only in-frame clonotypes and omits some of them. The sample contains 150,000 to 200,000 clones, 80% of which appear only once. Sequencing was carried out using PBMCs. Source of these receptors: a middle-aged woman in good health and CMV-seronegative. Each CDR3 is given with its conserved first and last residue. A D gene is named only where the DNA matches it firmly. Expanded clones are given a class, and other clones once, few, many or no size at all.

.	TRBV7-9	TRBJ1-1	.	TGTGCCAGCAGCTTCGGACAGTTGATGAACACTGAAGCTTTCTTT	CASSFGQLMNTEAFF
TRBD2	TRBV2	TRBJ2-1	.	TGTGCCAGCAGTGCTACTAGCGGGAGGGCCGGGGAGCAGTTCTTC	CASSATSGRAGEQFF
.	TRBV15	TRBJ1-2	.	TGTGCCACCAGCAGACCGTCCTCTCCAGGGTTTCCTAACTATGGCTACACCTTC	CATSRPSSPGFPNYGYTF
.	TRBV5-3	TRBJ1-2	.	TGTGCCAGAACCTATCTTTCCCTAGACGTACGGTATAACTATGGCTACACCTTC	CARTYLSLDVRYNYGYTF
TRBD2	TRBV4-3	TRBJ2-2	.	TGCGCCAGCAGCCAAGTCATAGTCCGCGGGAGTGTTGCCGGGGAGCTGTTTTTT	CASSQVIVRGSVAGELFF
TRBD1	TRBV11-3	TRBJ1-1	.	TGTGCCAGCAGCTCGCCACATCAGGGGGGTGACACTGAAGCTTTCTTT	CASSSPHQGGDTEAFF
TRBD2	TRBV19	TRBJ2-1	few	TGTGCCAGTACGACCGGACTAGCGGACAATGAGCAGTTCTTC	CASTTGLADNEQFF
TRBD2	TRBV2	TRBJ2-2	.	TGTGCCAGCAGTGTGCTAGCGGCCACCGGGGAGCTGTTTTTT	CASSVLAATGELFF
TRBD1	TRBV18	TRBJ1-1	.	TGTGCCAGCTCACCCCAGGGACAGAAGAACACTGAAGCTTTCTTT	CASSPQGQKNTEAFF
.	TRBV7-8	TRBJ1-1	once	TGTGCCAGCAGCCCAGGGGTGACTGAAGCTTTCTTT	CASSPGVTEAFF
.	TRBV4-3	TRBJ2-2	few	TGCGCCAGCAGCCAAGATTGGGGAGCCGGGGAGCTGTTTTTT	CASSQDWGAGELFF
.	TRBV5-4	TRBJ1-2	.	TGTGCCAGCAGCTTGGGGGGAGCTAACTATGGCTACACCTTC	CASSLGGANYGYTF
TRBD2	TRBV12-5	TRBJ2-1	.	TGTGCTAGTGGTTTCCCCCTCCCGGGACTACTCTTGGATGAGCAGTTCTTC	CASGFPLPGLLLDEQFF
.	TRBV2	TRBJ2-3	.	TGTGCCAGCAGGACGGCCCCGGGACTTAGCACAGATACGCAGTATTTT	CASRTAPGLSTDTQYF
TRBD1	TRBV4-3	TRBJ1-4	.	TGCGCCAGCAGCCAAGAACTCGGACAGGGAGGAAGTGAAAAACTGTTTTTT	CASSQELGQGGSEKLFF
TRBD2	TRBV5-4	TRBJ2-5	.	TGTGCCAGCAGCTCTCCGGGAGGAGACGAGACCCAGTACTTC	CASSSPGGDETQYF
TRBD1	TRBV7-8	TRBJ1-2	.	TGTGCCAGCAGCCCTCGACAGGGGACTAACTATGGCTACACCTTC	CASSPRQGTNYGYTF
TRBD1	TRBV5-8	TRBJ2-5	once	TGTGCCAGCAGTCGCGGGACAGGGGGGACAGAGACCCAGTACTTC	CASSRGTGGTETQYF
.	TRBV27	TRBJ1-1	.	TGTGCCAGCAGTTTAGACCCGTTGGCGGACACTGAAGCTTTCTTT	CASSLDPLADTEAFF
.	TRBV6-1	TRBJ1-2	once	TGTGCCAGCAGTGAAGATTTGTCAGGGGTTGGGGACTATGGCTACACCTTC	CASSEDLSGVGDYGYTF
.	TRBV9	TRBJ2-2	.	TGTGCCAGCAGCGTGGCCCTCAACACCGGGGAGCTGTTTTTT	CASSVALNTGELFF
.	TRBV6-1	TRBJ1-1	.	TGTGCCAGCAGTGAGGTTGACAGGCTGACTGAAGCTTTCTTT	CASSEVDRLTEAFF
TRBD1	TRBV19	TRBJ1-2	few	TGTGCCAGTAGTAATCTGGGGACAGGGCGAGGAGGCTACACCTTC	CASSNLGTGRGGYTF
TRBD1	TRBV7-6	TRBJ2-7	.	TGTGCCAGCAGCTCACCGGCGGGACAGGGGGACTACGAGCAGTACTTC	CASSSPAGQGDYEQYF
TRBD1	TRBV4-3	TRBJ1-1	.	TGCGCCAGCAGCCAATTGGGACAGTCCAACGCTGAAGCTTTCTTT	CASSQLGQSNAEAFF
.	TRBV30	TRBJ1-1	few	TGTGCCTGGAGTCAGGGGCAACCTGAAGCTTTCTTT	CAWSQGQPEAFF
TRBD1	TRBV6-5	TRBJ1-2	.	TGTGCCAGCAGTTTCAGGGGGCCTAATGGCTACACCTTC	CASSFRGPNGYTF
.	TRBV15	TRBJ1-2	.	TGTGCCACCAGCAGAGAATACAGCTATGGCTACACCTTC	CATSREYSYGYTF
.	TRBV5-1	TRBJ1-5	.	TGCGCCAGCAGTAACAGGAAAGGCAATCAGCCCCAGCATTTT	CASSNRKGNQPQHF
.	TRBV11-1	TRBJ2-3	once	TGTGCCAGCAGCCTTTGGACGGGGAGCACAGATACGCAGTATTTT	CASSLWTGSTDTQYF
.	TRBV9	TRBJ1-3	.	TGTGCCAGCAGCAGTAGGAGAAACTCTGGAAACACCATATATTTT	CASSSRRNSGNTIYF
TRBD2	TRBV10-3	TRBJ2-2	.	TGTGCCATCAGTGAGAGTATAGCGGGAGAGACCGGGGAGCTGCTTTTT	CAISESIAGETGELLF
TRBD1	TRBV30	TRBJ1-1	.	TGTGCCTGGACGGACAGGCCGAACACTGAAGCTTTCTTT	CAWTDRPNTEAFF
TRBD2	TRBV11-3	TRBJ2-2	few	TGTGCCAGCAGCTTGGGCTTACTAGCGGGAGGGCCTACCGGGGAGCTGTTTTTT	CASSLGLLAGGPTGELFF
.	TRBV21-1	TRBJ2-3	.	TGTGCCAGCAGCTCCCCGAAGGGGAATAGCACAGATACGCAGTATTTT	CASSSPKGNSTDTQYF
.	TRBV10-3	TRBJ2-1	.	TGTGCCATCAGCTCCGACTCAACCCCCTACAATGAGCAGTTCTTC	CAISSDSTPYNEQFF
TRBD1	TRBV29-1	TRBJ1-1	.	TGCAGCGTTGATCGTACCGGAGGACAGGGGGTAGAAGCTTTCTTT	CSVDRTGGQGVEAFF
TRBD1	TRBV10-3	TRBJ2-3	few	TGTGCCATCAGCGGAGGACAGGGGCGGACTTCGAACACAGATACGCAGTATTTT	CAISGGQGRTSNTDTQYF
TRBD2	TRBV28	TRBJ2-3	.	TGTGCCAGCAGCCGATCAGGGAGGGCCGCGGGTACGCAGTATTTT	CASSRSGRAAGTQYF
.	TRBV11-3	TRBJ2-2	few	TGTGCCAGCAGCAGGGGAAGCACCGGGGAGCTGTTTTTT	CASSRGSTGELFF
.	TRBV7-9	TRBJ2-3	.	TGTGCCAGCAGCACTTCCCAGGGGGGTACGCAGTATTTT	CASSTSQGGTQYF
.	TRBV18	TRBJ2-1	.	TGTGCCAGCTCACCACAACGCGGGGCCAGCTCCTACAATGAGCAGTTCTTC	CASSPQRGASSYNEQFF
.	TRBV6-5	TRBJ2-5	.	TGTGCCAGCAGTTACACCTGGACTCACTCGGGGGAGAGCCAGTACTTC	CASSYTWTHSGESQYF
.	TRBV5-8	TRBJ2-1	.	TGTGCCAGCACGTTCAGATCCTACAATGAGCAGTTCTTC	CASTFRSYNEQFF
TRBD2	TRBV9	TRBJ2-1	.	TGTGCCAGCAGCCTCCCAGGGACTAGTGATAGTGAGCAGTTCTTC	CASSLPGTSDSEQFF
TRBD1	TRBV5-6	TRBJ1-1	.	TGTGCCAGCAGCAACAGGGGGCGTGGGAACACTGAAGCTTTCTTT	CASSNRGRGNTEAFF
TRBD1	TRBV28	TRBJ1-2	.	TGTGCCCTCGGGACAGGGAACTATGGCTACACCTTC	CALGTGNYGYTF
.	TRBV5-1	TRBJ2-1	once	TGCGCCAGCAGCTCACACAGGGGGGGGTACAATGAGCAGTTCTTC	CASSSHRGGYNEQFF